This T cell receptor (beta chain) was sequenced in a study of blood T cell repertoires in COVID-19. TCRdb's table, derived via immunoSEQ multiplex PCR, lists solely in-frame clones and lacks some. The table has fewer than 150,000 clones, around 80% seen once. The CDR3 runs to 13 residues. The V end lost 5 bases, the J end lost 3 bases, and 10 bases lay between the germline ends. The rearrangement joins TRBV12-3 or TRBV12-4 to TRBJ1-2; possible D gene TRBD1, 5 bases. Sample: peripheral blood. The TCR originated in a man aged 50 or older with acute or convalescent COVID-19. This chain's CDR3 is CASSTLTDYGYTF. The CDR3, as DNA: TGTGCCAGCAGTACTTTGACAGACTATGGCTACACCTTC.